The T cell receptor beta chain described here comes from a study of Graves' ophthalmopathy and Graves' hyperthyroidism. Study outcomes and limitations: Detected in blood as well were most expanded thyroid clonotypes with frequency above 0.001.

From RNA, the CDR3 regions of TCR beta chains were amplified and sequenced. The workflow started with a first-round RT-PCR run with HTBI primers and then moved on to a second-round multiplex PCR. TCRdb reprocessed the multiplex PCR reads via MiXCR and lists one record per CDR3 protein. The profile shows 300,000 to 350,000 distinct CDR3 sequences, roughly 15% of them singletons. V dropped 6 bases and J dropped 0; count of bases not matched to a gene: 10. Per the germline V gene, CDR1 is SQVTM and CDR2 is ANQGSEA. The CDR3 runs 17 residues. In its sample, this clonotype was seen many times. Its cognate antigen is unknown.

The clonotype originates from an adult man with Graves' ophthalmopathy. This chain connects TRBV29-1 to TRBJ2-6, with 8 bases fitting TRBD1. Material for sequencing was peripheral blood. The CDR3 spells CSVHGTGQTSGANVLTF. The CDR3 DNA reads as TGCAGCGTCCACGGGACAGGACAAACCTCTGGGGCCAACGTCCTGACTTTC.